This section outlines one TCR beta chain sequence together with its context. No antigen is known for it. These data come from a study of cytomegalovirus exposure and HLA in healthy donors. Amplification used 60 Vbeta primers and 13 Jbeta primers. Clones were read by immunoSEQ multiplex PCR, and TCRdb kept only the in-frame ones, dropping some. In the table there are about 160,000 clones, roughly four fifths of which are singletons. The study, taken as a whole, reports: Analyzed later, association rates of TCRs varied across HLA loci, with DRB1 most and HLA-C fewest.

The CDR3 has 15 residues. J lost 4 bases, V lost 6 bases, and 6 bases had no gene match. The V gene's germline CDR1 is SNHLY and CDR2 FYNNEI. The chain has TRBV2 and TRBJ2-2; 9 bases agree with TRBD1. Sequences were obtained from PBMCs. This receptor was obtained from a man aged 40-55 years in good health and CMV-seronegative. DNA for the CDR3: TGTGCCAGCAGGCCGGACAGGGGCGGCACCGGGGAGCTGTTTTTT. Its protein product is CASRPDRGGTGELFF.